The following is a T cell receptor (beta chain) sequence with its context. The antigen remains undetermined. The CDR3 is 13 residues long. CDR1 and CDR2 (germline): GTSNPN, SVGIG (reference sequence). The TCR beta cDNA came from 5'RACE template switching with UMIs. Reanalyzing the 5' RACE reads, TCRdb keeps one entry per CDR3 protein, without DNA. The table gives 140,000 or so distinct CDR3 sequences; the top ten clones make up 9.5% to 15% of it. This record comes from a study of T cells expressing NK-cell markers. Study background: Investigators obtained TCR beta repertoires from sorted CD3+CD56+NKG2C+, CD3+CD56+NKG2C- and CD3+CD56-NKG2C+ T cells. The authors sequenced eight donors, of whom seven were HCMV-seropositive and one was seronegative. Overall study findings and caveats: Each of roughly 6 donors carried dominant NKG2C+ clonotypes accounting for about 1.0-7.5% of CD8+ T cells.

The chain carries TRBV30 and TRBJ1-1. Sequencing was performed on blood T cells: a sorted CD56 or NKG2C T cell subset, CD4+ or CD8+ T cells, or bulk PBMC T cells (not recorded which). The sequence was obtained from a man younger than 35 in good health. The CDR3 sequence is CAWSVLGSTEAFF.